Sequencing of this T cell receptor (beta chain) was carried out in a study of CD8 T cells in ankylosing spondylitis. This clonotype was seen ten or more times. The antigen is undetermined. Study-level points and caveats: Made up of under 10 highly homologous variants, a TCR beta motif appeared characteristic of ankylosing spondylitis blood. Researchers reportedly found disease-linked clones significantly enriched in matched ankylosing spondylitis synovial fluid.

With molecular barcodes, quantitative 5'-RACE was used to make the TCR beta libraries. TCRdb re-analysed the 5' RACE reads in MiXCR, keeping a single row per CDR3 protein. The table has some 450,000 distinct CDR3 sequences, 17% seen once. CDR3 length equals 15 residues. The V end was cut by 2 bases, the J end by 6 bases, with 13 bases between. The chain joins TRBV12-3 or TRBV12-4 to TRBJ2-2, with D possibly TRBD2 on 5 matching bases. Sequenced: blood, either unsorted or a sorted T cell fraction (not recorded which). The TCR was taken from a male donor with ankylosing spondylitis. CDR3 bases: TGTGCCAGCAGTTTAATCGGAAAGGAGGCCGGGGAGCTGTTTTTT. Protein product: CASSLIGKEAGELFF.